Each of the 5 T cell receptor beta chains below was sequenced from the same sample in a study of cytomegalovirus exposure and HLA in healthy donors. The PCR was carried out with 60 Vbeta primers and 13 Jbeta primers. Sequenced by immunoSEQ multiplex PCR; TCRdb stores in-frame clones only, minus some. The sample includes under 85,000 clones, roughly three quarters seen only once; the top ten take roughly a fifth. The sequencing input was PBMCs. These receptor sequences come from a woman aged 40 to 50 in good health and CMV-seropositive.

The J gene is TRBJ1-6, the V gene TRBV5-1; no firm D call. CDR1 is SGHRS, CDR2 YFSETQ, per germline. V was cut by 0 bases and J by 5 bases, with 12 bases left in between. CDR3 length: 16 residues. CDR3 residues: CASSLAGARDNSPLHF. Here the CDR3 DNA reads TGCGCCAGCAGCTTGGCTGGCGCGAGGGATAATTCACCCCTCCACTTT.

The rearrangement links TRBV6-1 to TRBJ2-7, with D possibly matching TRBD1 (6 bases). Germline V gene data show CDR1 as MNHNS and CDR2 as SASEGT. The CDR3 contains 13 residues. The ends were cut back, 10 bases at V and 0 bases at J, with 13 bases in the middle. Here the CDR3 reads CAIRQASSYEQYF. CDR3 in DNA: TGTGCCATAAGACAGGCGAGCTCCTACGAGCAGTACTTC.

This chain joins TRBV18 and TRBJ1-6; TRBD1 agrees at 7 bases. The V gene end was trimmed by 4 bases and the J gene end by 7 bases; junction bases not matched to a gene: 7. The V gene's germline CDR1 is KGHSH and CDR2 LQKENI. The CDR3 is 15 amino acids. The CDR3 nucleotides read TGTGCCAGCTCACTAGAGGGGACAGTCAATTCACCCCTCCACTTT. Protein: CASSLEGTVNSPLHF. Using reference TRBV18 and TRBJ1-6 for the parts outside the CDR3, the full variable domain is NAGVMQNPRHLVRRRGQEARLRCSPMKGHSHVYWYRQLPEEGLKFMVYLQKENIIDESGMPKERFSAEFPKEGPSILRIQQVVRGDSAAYFCASSLEGTVNSPLHFGNGTRLTVT.

The chain couples TRBV7-7 to TRBJ2-2; 7 bases agree with TRBD2. Germline V gene data show CDR1 as SSHAT and CDR2 as FNYEAQ (reference sequence). Unmatched junction bases numbered 6, after V lost 5 bases and J lost 9 bases. The CDR3 covers 13 residues. CDR3 nucleotide sequence: TGTGCCAGCAGCCCGACTAGCAGAAGGGAGCTGTTTTTT. This encodes CASSPTSRRELFF.

The rearrangement uses TRBV6-5 and TRBJ2-3, with D perhaps TRBD1 (6 bases). Trimming shortened V by 6 bases and J by 3 bases, and 13 bases separated the two germline ends. Germline V gives CDR1 MNHEY, CDR2 SVGAGI. There are 14 residues in the CDR3. DNA of the CDR3: TGTGCCAGCAGGTTACAGGGTAGTACAGATACGCAGTATTTT. Amino acids: CASRLQGSTDTQYF.